Shown below are 30 T cell receptor beta chains from a single sample sequenced in a study of cytomegalovirus exposure and HLA in healthy donors. It was with 60 Vbeta and 13 Jbeta primers that the PCR ran. This table comes from immunoSEQ multiplex PCR, and its TCRdb copy is limited to in-frame clones, with some not included. The sample has fewer than 250,000 clones; around 80% are singletons. The material sequenced was PBMCs. The receptors shown here come from a boy aged 2 to 10 in good health and CMV-seronegative.

This chain uses TRBV11-2 with TRBJ1-2; no clear D. Per the germline V gene, CDR1 is SGHAT and CDR2 is FQNNGV. This CDR3 is built from 15 residues. V was pared by 4 bases and J by 6 bases, with 18 bases between. For the CDR3, the DNA is TGTGCCAGCAGCTCAATAAAAACCGGGGTGAATGGCTACACCTTC. This sequence encodes CASSSIKTGVNGYTF.

This chain uses TRBV13 with TRBJ2-1; 7 bases agree with TRBD2. The CDR3 is made up of 13 amino acids. V was pared by 0 bases and J by 8 bases, with 1 base of the junction left unmatched. Germline CDR1 and CDR2: PRHDT and FYEKMQ (reference sequence). CDR3 amino acids: CASSLGAGDEQFF. As DNA, the CDR3 is TGTGCCAGCAGCTTAGGGGCGGGGGATGAGCAGTTCTTC.

V and J are TRBV30 and TRBJ1-3; D is possibly TRBD1 (6 bases). The germline CDR1 and CDR2 sequences are GTSNPN and SVGIG (reference sequence). Trimming took off 0 bases at V and 0 bases at J, with 15 bases between the two ends. This CDR3 has 17 residues. The DNA of the CDR3 is TGTGCCTGGAGTGTACGTCACAGGGCCGTCTCTGGAAACACCATATATTTT. Protein sequence: CAWSVRHRAVSGNTIYF.

The chain links TRBV4-1 to TRBJ1-5; TRBD1 might be the D (5 bases). Trimming pared 4 bases from V and 0 bases from J, leaving 10 bases between. In germline, CDR1 is MGHRA, CDR2 YSYEKL. The CDR3 contains 15 residues. The CDR3 reads CASSRVTDSNQPQHF. In DNA, the CDR3 is TGCGCCAGCAGCCGCGTGACAGATAGCAATCAGCCCCAGCATTTT.

V usage is TRBV4-1 and J usage is TRBJ2-5; weak D call: TRBD1 (6 bases). The CDR3 covers 14 residues. Germline V CDR1 and CDR2: MGHRA, YSYEKL. Trimming shortened V by 1 base and J by 2 bases, and 8 bases separated the two germline ends. The CDR3 region has the DNA TGCGCCAGCAGCCAAGGAGGGGGACAAGAGACCCAGTACTTC. Translated: CASSQGGGQETQYF.

The V gene is TRBV2, the J gene TRBJ1-2; D is possibly TRBD1 (6 bases). This CDR3 has 12 residues. Germline V gene data show CDR1 as SNHLY and CDR2 as FYNNEI. Trimming shortened V by 5 bases and J by 7 bases, and 11 bases separated the two germline ends. The DNA for the CDR3 is TGTGCCAGCAGTCCGGACAGTAGTGGCTACACCTTC. Protein: CASSPDSSGYTF.

This chain connects TRBV30 to TRBJ2-7; D may be TRBD2 (5 bases). Germline values: CDR1 GTSNPN, CDR2 SVGIG (reference sequence). The V gene lost 0 bases and the J gene lost 0 bases, with 12 bases spanning the gap. The CDR3 runs 15 residues. The CDR3 region is CAWSVKGGFSYEQYF. CDR3 coding DNA: TGTGCCTGGAGTGTAAAGGGCGGGTTCTCCTACGAGCAGTACTTC. Together with reference TRBV30 and TRBJ2-7, the CDR3 gives the full variable domain: SQTIHQWPATLVQPVGSPLSLECTVEGTSNPNLYWYRQAAGRGLQLLFYSVGIGQISSEVPQNLSASRPQDRQFILSSKKLLLSDSGFYLCAWSVKGGFSYEQYFGPGTRLTVT.

The chain couples TRBV11-3 to TRBJ2-1, with D tentatively TRBD2 (5 bases). The CDR3 is made up of 14 amino acids. V lost 0 bases and J lost 3, with 6 bases in between. Germline-derived CDR1 and CDR2 are SGHNT and YENEEA. CDR3 DNA: TGTGCCAGCAGCTTAGACGGGGACTACAATGAGCAGTTCTTC. Its translation: CASSLDGDYNEQFF.

The V call is TRBV13, the J call TRBJ2-5; 8 bases align to TRBD1. The end of the DNA fits TRBJ2-7 better, so the J call may be wrong. CDR3 length: 16 amino acids. Germline V CDR1 and CDR2: PRHDT, FYEKMQ (reference sequence). In nucleotides, the CDR3 is TGTGCCAGCAGCTTAGCCGGACAGGGACCACCCTACGAGCAGTACTTC. It encodes CASSLAGQGPPYEQYF.

The chain is built from TRBV27 and TRBJ2-5; D possibly corresponds to TRBD2 (5 bases). Per the germline V gene, CDR1 is MNHEY and CDR2 is SMNVEV (reference sequence). Trimming removed 7 bases at V and 4 bases at J, with 10 bases between. CDR3 length equals 12 residues. The CDR3 spells CASKDAGETQYF. The CDR3 DNA is TGTGCCAGCAAGGACGCGGGAGAGACCCAGTACTTC.

The chain links TRBV7-9 to TRBJ1-1; TRBD1 is a possible D gene (5 bases). Trimming cost V 4 bases and J 4 bases, with 7 bases left between them. This CDR3 spans 12 amino acids. Germline V lookup: CDR1 SEHNR, CDR2 FQNEAQ (reference sequence). The CDR3 sequence is CASSSDSTEAFF. CDR3 nucleotide sequence: TGTGCCAGCAGCTCCGACAGCACTGAAGCTTTCTTT.

This clone was counted a single time. CDR3: CASRGGSGEQYF. CDR3 nucleotide sequence: TGTGCCAGCAGGGGAGGGTCAGGCGAGCAGTACTTC. This chain uses TRBV6-6 with TRBJ2-5; TRBD2 matches 7 bases. The DNA end is more similar to TRBJ2-7, so the J call may be wrong. Germline V gene lookup returns CDR1 MNHNY and CDR2 SVGAGI (reference sequence). This CDR3 comprises 12 residues.

This chain joins TRBV10-3 and TRBJ2-2; a weak D match, TRBD2 (6 bases). Between the trimmed V and J ends, which lost 6 bases and 5 bases, there was a span of 19 bases. Germline lookup yields CDR1 ENHRY and CDR2 SYGVKD. CDR3 size: 16 residues. Written as DNA, the CDR3 is TGTGCCATCAGCCGGACCGAAGGAGGGAGTACCGGGGAGCTGTTTTTT. As protein: CAISRTEGGSTGELFF.

The genes are TRBV18 and TRBJ1-2; D gene ambiguous. The CDR3 runs to 15 residues. V was trimmed by 3 bases and J by 3 bases, leaving 14 bases between them. Germline CDR1 is KGHSH and CDR2 is LQKENI. Here the CDR3 DNA reads TGTGCCAGCTCACCTGCTGGGCCCAACGACTATGGCTACACCTTC. Amino acid sequence: CASSPAGPNDYGYTF.

Concerning this clone itself: At one of its ends the junction is not consistent with the germline gene, which may arise from a read error. This chain connects TRBV11-2 to TRBJ1-1; tentative D call: TRBD1 (5 bases). The CDR3 is 15 amino acids. From germline, CDR1 is SGHAT and CDR2 FQNNGV. The CDR3 DNA follows: TGTGCCAGCAGCCTAACGGGACTCTCGAACGCTGAAGCTTTCTTT. Protein product: CASSLTGLSNAEAFF.

The J gene is TRBJ2-5, the V gene TRBV7-8; 7 bases agree with TRBD1. This CDR3 is 14 amino acids long. V dropped 5 bases and J dropped 4; count of bases not matched to a gene: 7. The V gene's germline CDR1 is SGHVS and CDR2 FQNEAQ. The CDR3 DNA follows: TGTGCCAGCAGCCCCTACAACAGGGGAGAGACCCAGTACTTC. It encodes CASSPYNRGETQYF.

This clone was recorded once. The gene calls are TRBV5-1 and TRBJ2-7; TRBD2 agrees at 10 bases. Germline assignment: CDR1 SGHRS and CDR2 YFSETQ. V shed 3 bases and J 2 bases; nucleotides not matched to a gene: 5. The CDR3 runs 15 residues. CDR3 residues: CASSSNSGRPYEQYF. In nucleotides, the CDR3 is TGCGCCAGCAGCTCCAATAGCGGGAGGCCCTACGAGCAGTACTTC.

CDR3 sequence (DNA): TGTGCCAGCAGTACCCAAAACAGGGAGCCCTACACCTTC. This gives the protein CASSTQNREPYTF. This chain links TRBV2 with TRBJ1-2; D possibly corresponds to TRBD1 (6 bases). The CDR3 consists of 13 residues. Trimming stripped 5 bases from V and 10 bases from J, with 17 bases between. Looked up from germline, CDR1 is SNHLY and CDR2 is FYNNEI.

The chain combines TRBV7-6 with TRBJ2-2, with D perhaps matching TRBD1 (6 bases). Deletions cut 7 bases from V and 9 bases from J, with 18 bases between. Germline loops: CDR1 SGHVS, CDR2 FNYEAQ. The CDR3 has 14 amino acids. CDR3: CASTRTAFSRELFF. Written as DNA, the CDR3 is TGTGCCAGCACCAGGACAGCATTCAGCCGGGAGCTGTTTTTT.

The chain employs TRBV27 and TRBJ2-5; D might be TRBD2 (5 bases). This CDR3 has 16 residues. CDR1 MNHEY and CDR2 SMNVEV come from the germline V gene (reference sequence). Trimming removed 6 bases at V and 5 bases at J, with 22 bases between. CDR3 in amino acids: CASSPGKWGFSETQYF. The CDR3 DNA sequence: TGTGCCAGCAGCCCCGGGAAATGGGGTTTTAGTGAGACCCAGTACTTC.

The V and J genes are TRBV5-1 and TRBJ2-1; 9 nucleotides agree with TRBD2. V lost 2 bases, J lost 6 bases, and 6 bases stayed unmatched. The CDR3 is 15 amino acids. The V gene's germline CDR1 is SGHRS and CDR2 YFSETQ. CDR3 DNA sequence: TGCGCCAGCAGCTTAGATAGCGGGAGACCCAATGAGCAGTTCTTC. Translated, it gives CASSLDSGRPNEQFF.

This chain links TRBV30 with TRBJ2-3; 14 bases match TRBD2. The germline CDR1 and CDR2 sequences are GTSNPN and SVGIG (reference sequence). CDR3 length: 17 residues. With V trimmed by 0 bases and J by 4 bases, 6 bases remained unmatched. For the CDR3, the DNA is TGTGCCTGGAGTGTACGAAGGACTAGCGGGAGGCCAGATACGCAGTATTTT. It is translated as CAWSVRRTSGRPDTQYF.

J is TRBJ2-7 and V is TRBV14, with D possibly TRBD1 on 6 matching bases. Germline CDR1 and CDR2: SGHDN and FVKESK. The CDR3 extends over 16 amino acids. With 0 bases removed from V and 2 bases from J, the gap between germline ends came to 14 bases. This CDR3 reads CASSQDLRGIPYEQYF. CDR3 bases: TGTGCCAGCAGCCAAGATTTGAGGGGGATCCCCTACGAGCAGTACTTC.

This clone was seen a handful of times. The V call is TRBV4-1, the J call TRBJ2-7; TRBD1 agrees at 7 bases. The CDR3 contains 16 residues. J gave up 3 bases and V 4 bases, and 12 bases lay outside the gene matches. Looked up from germline, CDR1 is MGHRA and CDR2 is YSYEKL. In DNA, the CDR3 is TGCGCCAGCAGCCCACCCTACCGGGACAGAAACTACGAGCAGTACTTC. Protein sequence: CASSPPYRDRNYEQYF.

CDR3 bases: TGTGCCAGCAGTGCGGACAGGGCCGGTGGCTACACCTTC. It encodes CASSADRAGGYTF. The chain couples TRBV25-1 to TRBJ1-2; 8 bases align to TRBD1. CDR3 length equals 13 residues. Germline V gives CDR1 MGHDK, CDR2 SYGVNS. The V and J ends lost 4 bases and 7 bases, in that order; junction bases with no gene match: 5.

The rearrangement joins TRBV4-1 to TRBJ1-2; 9 nucleotides agree with TRBD1. The CDR3 is made up of 15 amino acids. Losses at the gene ends were 6 bases for V and 5 bases for J; bases not matched to a gene: 10. Germline V gives CDR1 MGHRA, CDR2 YSYEKL. The CDR3 coding sequence is TGCGCCAGCAGACATCCACAGGGGGCGAAGTATGGCTACACCTTC. This sequence encodes CASRHPQGAKYGYTF.

This chain joins TRBV29-1 and TRBJ2-1, with 14 bases fitting TRBD2. V shed 6 bases and J 8 bases; nucleotides not matched to a gene: 9. CDR1 is SQVTM and CDR2 is ANQGSEA in the germline V gene. The CDR3 is 15 residues long. CDR3 sequence reads: CSVRRGTSGGDEQFF. CDR3 DNA sequence: TGCAGCGTCCGTCGCGGGACTAGCGGGGGCGATGAGCAGTTCTTC.

This clone came up once. This chain links TRBV5-1 with TRBJ2-5; 12 bases are shared with TRBD2. The trim removed 4 bases at V and 0 bases at J, leaving 4 bases unmatched. Germline values: CDR1 SGHRS, CDR2 YFSETQ. This CDR3 is 16 amino acids long. The CDR3 nucleotides are TGCGCCAGCAGCGAACTAGCGGGAGGATACCAAGAGACCCAGTACTTC. Its translation: CASSELAGGYQETQYF.

V usage is TRBV5-4 and J usage is TRBJ2-7; 10 bases map to TRBD2. The CDR3 sequence is 15 residues long. CDR1 and CDR2 (germline): SGHNT, YYREEE (reference sequence). V lost 0 bases and J lost 1; bases outside the gene matches: 1. The CDR3 nucleotides are TGTGCCAGCAGCTTGGGGACTAGCGGTTCCTACGAGCAGTACTTC. Encoded protein: CASSLGTSGSYEQYF.

The genes are TRBV10-3 and TRBJ2-7; TRBD1 aligns across 10 bases. Germline V gene lookup returns CDR1 ENHRY and CDR2 SYGVKD. After removal of 4 bases from V and 3 bases from J, the junction contained 3 bases not matched to a gene. CDR3 length: 14 residues. CDR3 protein: CAISGQGAIYEQYF. CDR3 in DNA: TGTGCCATCAGTGGACAGGGGGCTATCTACGAGCAGTACTTC.